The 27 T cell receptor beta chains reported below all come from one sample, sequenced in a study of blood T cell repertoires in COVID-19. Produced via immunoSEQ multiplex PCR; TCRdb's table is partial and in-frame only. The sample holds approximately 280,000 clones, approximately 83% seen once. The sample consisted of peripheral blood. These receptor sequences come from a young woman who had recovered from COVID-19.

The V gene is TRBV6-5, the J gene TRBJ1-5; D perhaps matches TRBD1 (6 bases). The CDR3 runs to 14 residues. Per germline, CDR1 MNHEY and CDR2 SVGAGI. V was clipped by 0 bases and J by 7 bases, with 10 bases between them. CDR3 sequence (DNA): TGTGCCAGCAGTTACTCGTCGGGGGGCCAGCCCCAGCATTTT. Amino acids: CASSYSSGGQPQHF.

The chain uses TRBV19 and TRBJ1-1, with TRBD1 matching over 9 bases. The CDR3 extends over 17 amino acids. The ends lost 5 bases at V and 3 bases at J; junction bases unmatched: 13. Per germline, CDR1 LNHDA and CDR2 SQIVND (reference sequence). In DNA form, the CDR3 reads TGTGCCAGTAGTGTTACCGGGACAGGGAGTTATGACACTGAAGCTTTCTTT. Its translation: CASSVTGTGSYDTEAFF.

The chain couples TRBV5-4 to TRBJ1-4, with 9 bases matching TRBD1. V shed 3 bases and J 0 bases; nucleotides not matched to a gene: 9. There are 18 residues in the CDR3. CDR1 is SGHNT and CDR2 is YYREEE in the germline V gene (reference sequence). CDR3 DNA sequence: TGTGCCAGCAGCTCACGGACAGGGGCAAAAACAACTAATGAAAAACTGTTTTTT. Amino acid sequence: CASSSRTGAKTTNEKLFF.

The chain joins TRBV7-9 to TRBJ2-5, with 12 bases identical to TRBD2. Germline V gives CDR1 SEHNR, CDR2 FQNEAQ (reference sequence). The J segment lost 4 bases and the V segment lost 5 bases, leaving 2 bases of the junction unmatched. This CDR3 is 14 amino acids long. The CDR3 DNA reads TGTGCCAGCAGCCCTAGCGGGAGGGGAGAGACCCAGTACTTC. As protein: CASSPSGRGETQYF.

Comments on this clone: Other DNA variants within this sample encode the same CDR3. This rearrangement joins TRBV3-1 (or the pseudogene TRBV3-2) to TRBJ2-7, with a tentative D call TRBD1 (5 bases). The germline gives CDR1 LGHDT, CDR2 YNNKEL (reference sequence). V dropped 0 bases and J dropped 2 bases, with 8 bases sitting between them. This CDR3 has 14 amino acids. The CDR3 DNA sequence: TGTGCCAGCAGCCAAGATCCACAGGCCTACGAGCAGTACTTC. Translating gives CASSQDPQAYEQYF.

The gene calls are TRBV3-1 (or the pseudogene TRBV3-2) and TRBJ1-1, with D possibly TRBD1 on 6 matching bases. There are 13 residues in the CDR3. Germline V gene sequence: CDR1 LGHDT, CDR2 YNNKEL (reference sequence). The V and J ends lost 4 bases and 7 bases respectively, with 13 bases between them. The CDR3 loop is CASSLMRGGEAFF. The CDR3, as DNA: TGTGCCAGCAGCCTAATGAGAGGGGGTGAAGCTTTCTTT.

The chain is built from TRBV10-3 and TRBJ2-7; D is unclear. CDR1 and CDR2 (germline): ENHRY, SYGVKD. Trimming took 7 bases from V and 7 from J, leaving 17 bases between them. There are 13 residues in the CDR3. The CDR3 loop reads CAIKSSRDLEQYF. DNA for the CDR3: TGTGCCATCAAATCCAGTCGAGACTTGGAGCAGTACTTC.

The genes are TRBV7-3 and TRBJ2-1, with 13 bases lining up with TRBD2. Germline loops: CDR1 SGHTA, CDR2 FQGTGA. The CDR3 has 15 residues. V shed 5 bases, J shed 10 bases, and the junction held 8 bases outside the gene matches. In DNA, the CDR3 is TGTGCCAGCAGCCCCTGGACTAGCGGGAGAGAGGAGCAGTTCTTC. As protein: CASSPWTSGREEQFF.

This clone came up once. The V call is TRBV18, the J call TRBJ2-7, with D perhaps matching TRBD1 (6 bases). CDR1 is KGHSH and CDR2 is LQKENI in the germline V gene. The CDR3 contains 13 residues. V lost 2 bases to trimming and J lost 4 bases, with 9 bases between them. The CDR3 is CASSPTGLYEQYF. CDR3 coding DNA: TGTGCCAGCTCACCAACAGGGCTATACGAGCAGTACTTC.

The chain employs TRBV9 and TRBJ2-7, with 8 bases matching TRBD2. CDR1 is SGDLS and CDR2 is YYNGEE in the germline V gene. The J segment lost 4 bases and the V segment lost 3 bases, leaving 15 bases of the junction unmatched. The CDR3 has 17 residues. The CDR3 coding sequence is TGTGCCAGCAGCGCGCGGGGAGGGAGCGGGAGCTGGTACGAGCAGTACTTC. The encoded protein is CASSARGGSGSWYEQYF.

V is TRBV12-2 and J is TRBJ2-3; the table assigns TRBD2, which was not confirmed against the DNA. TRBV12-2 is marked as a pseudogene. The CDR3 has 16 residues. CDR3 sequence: CASRLTRGTSTDTQYF. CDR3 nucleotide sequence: TGTGCAAGTCGCTTAACCCGTGGGACTAGCACAGATACGCAGTATTTT.

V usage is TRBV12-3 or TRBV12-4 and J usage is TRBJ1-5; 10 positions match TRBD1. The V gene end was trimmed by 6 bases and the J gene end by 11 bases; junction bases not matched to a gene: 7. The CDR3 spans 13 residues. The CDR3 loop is CASRVDRGSAQHF. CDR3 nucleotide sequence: TGTGCCAGCAGGGTGGACAGGGGGTCGGCCCAGCATTTT.

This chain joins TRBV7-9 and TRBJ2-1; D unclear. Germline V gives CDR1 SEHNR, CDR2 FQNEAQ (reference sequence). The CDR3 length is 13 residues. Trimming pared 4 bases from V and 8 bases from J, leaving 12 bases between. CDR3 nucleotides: TGTGCCAGCAGCTCCTTGTTGGGCGATGAGCAGTTCTTC. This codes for CASSSLLGDEQFF. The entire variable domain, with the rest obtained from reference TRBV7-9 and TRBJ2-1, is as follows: DTGVSQNPRHKITKRGQNVTFRCDPISEHNRLYWYRQTLGQGPEFLTYFQNEAQLEKSRLLSDRFSAERPKGSFSTLEIQRTEQGDSAMYLCASSSLLGDEQFFGPGTRLTVL.

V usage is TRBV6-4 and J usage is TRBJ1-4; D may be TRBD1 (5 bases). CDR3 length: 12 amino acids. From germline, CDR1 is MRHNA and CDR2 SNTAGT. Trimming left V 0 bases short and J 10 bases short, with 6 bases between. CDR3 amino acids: CASSDSGGKLFF. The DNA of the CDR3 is TGTGCCAGCAGTGACTCGGGGGGAAAACTGTTTTTT.

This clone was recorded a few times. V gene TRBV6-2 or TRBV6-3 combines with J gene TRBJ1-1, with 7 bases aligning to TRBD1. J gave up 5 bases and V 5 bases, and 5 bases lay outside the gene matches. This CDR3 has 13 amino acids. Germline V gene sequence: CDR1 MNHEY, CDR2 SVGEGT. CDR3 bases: TGTGCCAGCAGTCAACAGGGGAGGACTGAAGCTTTCTTT. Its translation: CASSQQGRTEAFF.

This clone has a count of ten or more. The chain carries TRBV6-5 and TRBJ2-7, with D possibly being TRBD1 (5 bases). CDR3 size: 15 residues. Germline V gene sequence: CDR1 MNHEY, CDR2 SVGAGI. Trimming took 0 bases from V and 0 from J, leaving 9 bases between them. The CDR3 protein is CASSYSAGASYEQYF. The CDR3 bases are TGTGCCAGCAGTTACTCGGCTGGGGCCTCCTACGAGCAGTACTTC.

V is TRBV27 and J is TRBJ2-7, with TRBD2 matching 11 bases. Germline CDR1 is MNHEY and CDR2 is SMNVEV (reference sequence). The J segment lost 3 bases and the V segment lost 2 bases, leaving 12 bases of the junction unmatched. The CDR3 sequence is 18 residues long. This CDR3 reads CASSLAGTSGRLVYEQYF. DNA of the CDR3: TGTGCCAGCAGTTTAGCTGGGACTAGCGGCCGACTGGTCTACGAGCAGTACTTC.

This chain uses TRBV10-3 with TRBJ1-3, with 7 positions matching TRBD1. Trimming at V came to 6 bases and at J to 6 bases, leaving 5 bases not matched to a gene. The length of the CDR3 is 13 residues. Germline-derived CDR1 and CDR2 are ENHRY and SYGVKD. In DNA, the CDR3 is TGTGCCATCAGGGGGACAGCAGAAAACACCATATATTTT. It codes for CAIRGTAENTIYF.

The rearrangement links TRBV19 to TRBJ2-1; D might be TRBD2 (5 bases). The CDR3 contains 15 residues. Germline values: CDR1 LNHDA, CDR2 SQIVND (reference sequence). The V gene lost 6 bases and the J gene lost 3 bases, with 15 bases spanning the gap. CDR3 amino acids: CASSPQLGVYNEQFF. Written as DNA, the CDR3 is TGTGCCAGTAGCCCCCAACTAGGAGTCTACAATGAGCAGTTCTTC.

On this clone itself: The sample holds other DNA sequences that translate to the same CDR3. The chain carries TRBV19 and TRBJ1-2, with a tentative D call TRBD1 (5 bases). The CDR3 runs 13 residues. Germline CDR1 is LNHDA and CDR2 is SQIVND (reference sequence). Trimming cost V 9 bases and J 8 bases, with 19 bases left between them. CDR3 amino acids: CASSRPPGGGYTF. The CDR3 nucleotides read TGTGCCAGCAGTCGACCCCCGGGGGGAGGCTACACCTTC. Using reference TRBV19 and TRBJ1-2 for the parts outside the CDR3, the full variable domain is DGGITQSPKYLFRKEGQNVTLSCEQNLNHDAMYWYRQDPGQGLRLIYYSQIVNDFQKGDIAEGYSVSREKKESFPLTVTSAQKNPTAFYLCASSRPPGGGYTFGSGTRLTVV.

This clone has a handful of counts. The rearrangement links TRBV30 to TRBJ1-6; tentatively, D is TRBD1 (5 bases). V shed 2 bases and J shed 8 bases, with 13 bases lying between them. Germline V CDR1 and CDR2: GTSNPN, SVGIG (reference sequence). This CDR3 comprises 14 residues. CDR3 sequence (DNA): TGTGCCTGGAGTTCGGGCAGGGAGGATTCACCCCTCCACTTT. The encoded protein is CAWSSGREDSPLHF.

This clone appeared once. CDR3 DNA: TGTGCCAGCAGCTTAGGGCGCCGAGACCGGTGGCGGGGAGATACGCAGTATTTT. Amino acids: CASSLGRRDRWRGDTQYF. This chain links TRBV7-6 with TRBJ2-3, with a weak D call TRBD2 (6 bases). The CDR3 length is 18 residues. Germline V gene sequence: CDR1 SGHVS, CDR2 FNYEAQ. V lost 1 base, J lost 5 bases, and 22 bases lay in between.

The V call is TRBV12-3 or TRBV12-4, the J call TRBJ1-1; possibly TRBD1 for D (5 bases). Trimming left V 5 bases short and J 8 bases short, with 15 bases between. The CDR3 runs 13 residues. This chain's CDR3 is CASSSPGLKEAFF. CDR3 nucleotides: TGTGCCAGCAGTAGCCCGGGACTGAAAGAAGCTTTCTTT.

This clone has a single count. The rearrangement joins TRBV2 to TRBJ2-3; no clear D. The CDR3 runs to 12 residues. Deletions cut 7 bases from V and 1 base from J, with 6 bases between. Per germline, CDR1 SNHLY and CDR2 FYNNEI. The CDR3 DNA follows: TGTGCCAGCAAGCCGGGCACAGATACGCAGTATTTT. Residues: CASKPGTDTQYF.

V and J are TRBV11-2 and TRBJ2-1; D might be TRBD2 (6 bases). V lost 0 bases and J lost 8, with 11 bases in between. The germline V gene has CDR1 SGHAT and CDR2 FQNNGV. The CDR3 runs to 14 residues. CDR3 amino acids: CASSLDGGYDEQFF. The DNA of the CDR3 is TGTGCCAGCAGCTTAGATGGGGGGTACGATGAGCAGTTCTTC.

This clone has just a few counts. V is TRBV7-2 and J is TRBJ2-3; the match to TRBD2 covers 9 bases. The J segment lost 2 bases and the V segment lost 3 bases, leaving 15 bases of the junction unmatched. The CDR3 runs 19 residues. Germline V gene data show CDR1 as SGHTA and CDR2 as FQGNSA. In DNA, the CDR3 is TGTGCCAGCAGCTTCCCCAGGAGATCTAGCGGGGAGACCACAGATACGCAGTATTTT. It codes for CASSFPRRSSGETTDTQYF.

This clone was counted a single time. The CDR3 sequence is CASSVAFQGKLFF. The CDR3 coding sequence is TGTGCCAGCAGCGTAGCCTTCCAGGGAAAACTGTTTTTT. This chain links TRBV9 with TRBJ1-4; possibly TRBD1 for D (5 bases). V lost 0 bases and J 10 bases, leaving 10 bases between the germline ends. The CDR3 has 13 amino acids. The germline CDR1 and CDR2 sequences are SGDLS and YYNGEE.